Sequencing of this TCR beta chain was carried out in a study of blood T cell repertoires in COVID-19. Study-level information: COVID-19 samples from acute and convalescent phases originated in the United States, Italy and Spain.

The CDR3 has 16 residues. Trimming took 0 bases from V and 4 from J, leaving 16 bases between them. The germline V gene has CDR1 MGHRA and CDR2 YSYEKL. In the original analysis: Amplification of reference gene primers was used by the study to estimate nucleated cell counts. TCRdb's copy holds only in-frame clones and misses some; the assay was immunoSEQ multiplex PCR. D and trimming were read from the DNA, whereas the V and J calls and clone size are those reported in that table. The sample records about 49,000 clones, more than 85% being singletons. The clonotype comes from a human donor in a cohort sampled during active COVID-19. V is TRBV4-1 and J is TRBJ2-7; possible D gene TRBD2, 6 bases. Sequencing was carried out using peripheral blood. The CDR3: CASSQDAPGLAYEQYF. The CDR3 DNA reads TGCGCCAGCAGCCAAGACGCGCCAGGGCTAGCGTACGAGCAGTACTTC.